This passage covers 20 T cell receptor beta chains from one sample sequenced in a study of cytomegalovirus exposure and HLA in healthy donors. PCR involved 60 Vbeta and 13 Jbeta primers. Measured with immunoSEQ multiplex PCR; TCRdb has only the in-frame clones, and not every one. The sample lists under 200,000 clones, approximately 67% seen once, with roughly 4% in the top ten. Material for sequencing was PBMCs. The receptors shown here come from a woman between 18 and 29 years old in good health and CMV-seropositive.

The V and J genes are TRBV28 and TRBJ1-2; the D is unclear. Looked up from germline, CDR1 is MDHEN and CDR2 is SYDVKM. The CDR3 is 13 residues long. The V and J ends lost 5 bases and 0 bases respectively, with 7 bases between them. In nucleotides, the CDR3 is TGTGCCAGCAGTCTCCTTTCTAACTATGGCTACACCTTC. It encodes CASSLLSNYGYTF.

This chain links TRBV5-1 with TRBJ2-7; possibly TRBD2 for D (6 bases). V was shortened by 3 bases and J by 4 bases, with 17 bases between the two germline ends. CDR3 size: 15 residues. CDR1 is SGHRS and CDR2 is YFSETQ in the germline V gene. The CDR3 loop reads CASSSSGGTGYEQYV. The CDR3 bases are TGCGCCAGCAGCTCCTCCGGGGGTACGGGTTACGAGCAGTACGTC.

J is TRBJ2-4 and V is TRBV5-1, with TRBD2 as a possible D gene (5 bases). V lost 4 bases and J lost 8, with 16 bases in between. Germline values: CDR1 SGHRS, CDR2 YFSETQ. The CDR3 is made up of 14 amino acids. Here the CDR3 reads CASSQPTTRDIQYF. The DNA of the CDR3 is TGCGCCAGCAGCCAACCGACTACAAGGGACATTCAGTACTTC.

The chain joins TRBV27 to TRBJ2-3; 7 nucleotides match TRBD1. V lost 5 bases and J lost 4; bases outside the gene matches: 6. The CDR3 contains 14 residues. Per the germline V gene, CDR1 is MNHEY and CDR2 is SMNVEV (reference sequence). The CDR3 sequence is CASSPDRVPDTQYF. In DNA form, the CDR3 reads TGTGCCAGCAGTCCCGACAGGGTTCCAGATACGCAGTATTTT.

The chain combines TRBV6-5 with TRBJ2-7; weak D call: TRBD1 (6 bases). Germline CDR1 and CDR2: MNHEY and SVGAGI. The CDR3 extends over 14 amino acids. Between the trimmed V and J ends, which lost 6 bases and 0 bases, there was a span of 12 bases. The CDR3 region is CASRYRDISYEQYF. The CDR3 coding sequence is TGTGCCAGCAGGTACCGGGACATCTCCTACGAGCAGTACTTC.

The chain carries TRBV11-2 and TRBJ2-1, with 11 bases lining up with TRBD2. Germline V gene sequence: CDR1 SGHAT, CDR2 FQNNGV. There are 19 residues in the CDR3. The J segment lost 3 bases and the V segment lost 5 bases, leaving 15 bases of the junction unmatched. The CDR3 DNA reads as TGTGCCAGCAGCCTCCCGACTAGCGGGAACCACCCGATCTACAATGAGCAGTTCTTC. This translates into CASSLPTSGNHPIYNEQFF.

This rearrangement joins TRBV30 to TRBJ2-1; 9 bases fit TRBD2. V lost 3 bases and J lost 7; bases outside the gene matches: 16. Germline V gene lookup returns CDR1 GTSNPN and CDR2 SVGIG (reference sequence). The CDR3 totals 17 residues. The CDR3 spells CAWRPIAGAISQNEQFF. CDR3 DNA sequence: TGTGCCTGGAGGCCAATAGCGGGGGCAATTTCCCAAAATGAGCAGTTCTTC.

The CDR3 DNA sequence: TGTGCCAGCAGCTTAGCGGGGGGGCTACATGAGCAGTTCTTC. Its protein product is CASSLAGGLHEQFF. The rearrangement links TRBV7-2 to TRBJ2-1, with a possible D match to TRBD2 (7 bases). Germline V gives CDR1 SGHTA, CDR2 FQGNSA. Trimming pared 0 bases from V and 8 bases from J, leaving 11 bases between. CDR3 length: 14 amino acids.

The J gene is TRBJ1-3, the V gene TRBV19; D call uncertain. The CDR3 has 17 residues. Germline values: CDR1 LNHDA, CDR2 SQIVND (reference sequence). Trimming shortened V by 4 bases and J by 0 bases, and 16 bases separated the two germline ends. Written as DNA, the CDR3 is TGTGCCAGTAGTACCACTGGAGTAAAGTTCTCTGGAAACACCATATATTTT. Translating it yields CASSTTGVKFSGNTIYF.

The chain joins TRBV6-5 to TRBJ1-2; TRBD1 matches 7 bases. Per germline, CDR1 MNHEY and CDR2 SVGAGI. The CDR3 sequence is 12 residues long. V shed 8 bases, J shed 4 bases, and the junction held 4 bases outside the gene matches. This CDR3 is CASGQAPYGYTF. CDR3 sequence (DNA): TGTGCCAGCGGACAGGCGCCCTATGGCTACACCTTC.

V and J are TRBV5-1 and TRBJ1-1, with no clear D. The CDR3 has 15 residues. The germline V gene encodes CDR1 SGHRS and CDR2 YFSETQ. Trimming took off 1 base at V and 3 bases at J, with 13 bases between the two ends. In DNA, the CDR3 is TGCGCCAGCAGCTTGCCGGCAACCGGGGACACTGAAGCTTTCTTT. It yields the protein CASSLPATGDTEAFF.

The chain links TRBV27 to TRBJ1-6, with TRBD1 matching 8 bases. The V gene's germline CDR1 is MNHEY and CDR2 SMNVEV (reference sequence). The trim removed 3 bases at V and 10 bases at J, leaving 5 bases unmatched. This CDR3 is 14 amino acids long. The CDR3 loop is CASSFGRGRSPLHF. In DNA, the CDR3 is TGTGCCAGCAGTTTTGGCAGGGGGCGATCACCCCTCCACTTT.

A single count supports this clone. V is TRBV9 and J is TRBJ2-7; D is undetermined. The CDR3 spans 16 residues. Trimming stripped 4 bases from V and 5 bases from J, with 22 bases between. Germline CDR1 SGDLS, CDR2 YYNGEE. CDR3 protein: CASSSQDGRILDEQYF. CDR3 sequence (DNA): TGTGCCAGCAGCTCACAAGATGGGCGAATCTTAGACGAGCAGTACTTC. Full variable domain (outside the CDR3, taken from reference TRBV9 and TRBJ2-7): DSGVTQTPKHLITATGQRVTLRCSPRSGDLSVYWYQQSLDQGLQFLIQYYNGEERAKGNILERFSAQQFPDLHSELNLSSLELGDSALYFCASSSQDGRILDEQYFGPGTRLTVT.

The gene calls are TRBV9 and TRBJ2-3; 8 nucleotides match TRBD2. Germline trimming cut 3 bases from V and 4 bases from J; bases unmatched to any gene: 4. The CDR3 is 14 amino acids. CDR1 is SGDLS and CDR2 is YYNGEE in the germline V gene. The CDR3 region is CASSGGTSPDTQYF. CDR3 nucleotides: TGTGCCAGCAGCGGCGGGACTAGTCCAGATACGCAGTATTTT.

This clone was seen only once. The chain employs TRBV5-1 and TRBJ2-2; TRBD2 is a possible D gene (5 bases). CDR1 and CDR2 from the germline V gene are SGHRS and YFSETQ. V lost 0 bases and J lost 2, with 11 bases in between. The CDR3 runs to 16 residues. CDR3 coding DNA: TGCGCCAGCAGCTTGGGAGGGCAGATAAACACCGGGGAGCTGTTTTTT. Translating gives CASSLGGQINTGELFF.

The gene calls are TRBV6-5 and TRBJ1-5, with D tentatively TRBD1 (6 bases). The CDR3 is made up of 15 amino acids. Germline values: CDR1 MNHEY, CDR2 SVGAGI. Deletions cut 6 bases from V and 3 bases from J, with 15 bases between. The CDR3 nucleotides are TGTGCCAGCAGCCCGACAGGAGCTAACAATCAGCCCCAGCATTTT. Translated, it gives CASSPTGANNQPQHF.

This clone was picked up a small number of times. Other DNA variants within this sample encode the same CDR3. The chain uses TRBV7-2 and TRBJ1-6; D is possibly TRBD1 (6 bases). Germline V gene data show CDR1 as SGHTA and CDR2 as FQGNSA. This CDR3 has 18 residues. V was trimmed by 0 bases and J by 11 bases, leaving 23 bases between them. CDR3 amino acids: CASSLAKRSSGVRAPLHF. The CDR3 DNA is TGTGCCAGCAGCTTAGCCAAGCGCTCGTCAGGGGTTAGGGCACCCCTCCACTTT.

The table lists this clone with a few counts. The CDR3 is CASSPVEAPIYYGYTF. The CDR3 coding sequence is TGTGCCAGCAGTCCCGTTGAGGCGCCGATTTACTATGGCTACACCTTC. The chain combines TRBV28 with TRBJ1-2; D ambiguous. Looked up from germline, CDR1 is MDHEN and CDR2 is SYDVKM. Trimming removed 5 bases from V and 3 bases from J, with 19 bases in between. The CDR3 totals 16 residues.

The chain joins TRBV10-3 to TRBJ2-3; TRBD1 is a possible D gene (7 bases). The germline V gene encodes CDR1 ENHRY and CDR2 SYGVKD. The CDR3 length is 12 residues. Trimming pared 8 bases from V and 6 bases from J, leaving 12 bases between. The CDR3 spells CAIQGGGDTQYF. The CDR3 DNA reads TGTGCCATCCAGGGGGGTGGGGATACGCAGTATTTT.

A note on this clone: No conserved phenylalanine or tryptophan is present at the end of the CDR3, so a read error is the likely explanation. The DNA is left out, because the CDR3 cannot be placed on it with certainty; the CDR3 is given as TCRdb lists it. This sequence joins TRBV23-1 and TRBJ2-7; the D call in the table, TRBD2, was not verified against the DNA. TRBV23-1 is annotated as an ORF whose role is uncertain. Ends included, the CDR3 has 12 residues. The CDR3: CASSHFGLAGPS.